Each of the 20 T cell receptor beta chains below was sequenced from the same sample in a study of beta chain features in type 1 diabetes. Whole-study results and caveats: Moderately but significantly shorter TCRB CDR3s were found in Type 1 diabetes patients in all four CD4+ subsets.

Expressed TCRB transcripts were sequenced because the isolated RNA had all been reverse transcribed beforehand. Libraries were prepared by immunoSEQ multiplex PCR; TCRdb keeps only in-frame clonotypes and omits some of them. This table holds roughly 150,000 clones, approximately 9.1% found once. The antigens of these receptors remain unknown. The material sequenced was central memory CD4+ T cells from blood. All receptors derive from a woman in her 30s with type 1 diabetes.

The chain has TRBV5-1 and TRBJ2-1; TRBD2 agrees at 13 bases. CDR1 and CDR2 from the germline V gene are SGHRS and YFSETQ. This CDR3 is 18 amino acids long. Trimming cost V 1 base and J 9 bases; bases outside gene matches: 13. CDR3 sequence: CASSLRTGTSGTVSEQFF. Written as DNA, the CDR3 is TGCGCCAGCAGCTTGAGAACCGGGACTAGCGGGACTGTCAGTGAGCAGTTCTTC.

This clone showed up just a few times. The chain recombines TRBV29-1 with TRBJ2-7; D unclear. This CDR3 has 12 amino acids. Germline V gene data show CDR1 as SQVTM and CDR2 as ANQGSEA. The V gene lost 3 bases and the J gene lost 3 bases, with 9 bases spanning the gap. The CDR3 loop is CSVEGGHYEQYF. The CDR3 region has the DNA TGCAGCGTTGAGGGTGGGCACTACGAGCAGTACTTC.

This clone came up a few times. The rearrangement uses TRBV11-2 and TRBJ2-1; 7 nucleotides line up with TRBD2. Germline V gene sequence: CDR1 SGHAT, CDR2 FQNNGV. The CDR3 runs 15 residues. Trimming cost V 1 base and J 3 bases; bases outside gene matches: 3. In nucleotides, the CDR3 is TGTGCCAGCAGCTTAGCTAGCGGAAACTACAATGAGCAGTTCTTC. Protein sequence: CASSLASGNYNEQFF.

In its sample, this clone was seen a few times. The DNA for the CDR3 is TGTGCCAGCCGCGGGACAGCGGGCCAGCCCCAGCATTTT. It encodes CASRGTAGQPQHF. V usage is TRBV2 and J usage is TRBJ1-5, with 7 bases identical to TRBD1. V lost 8 bases to trimming and J lost 7 bases; unmatched junction nucleotides: 8. This CDR3 is built from 13 residues. Germline V gene sequence: CDR1 SNHLY, CDR2 FYNNEI.

The chain is built from TRBV6-5 and TRBJ2-3; 9 bases are shared with TRBD1. The ends lost 7 bases at V and 4 bases at J; junction bases unmatched: 9. This CDR3 contains 15 residues. The germline gives CDR1 MNHEY, CDR2 SVGAGI. The CDR3 loop is CASNFGQGSPDTQYF. The CDR3 region has the DNA TGTGCCAGCAACTTCGGACAGGGGAGCCCAGATACGCAGTATTTT.

This clone has a handful of counts. The V and J genes are TRBV2 and TRBJ2-3; 10 bases are shared with TRBD2. Germline V CDR1 and CDR2: SNHLY, FYNNEI. This CDR3 spans 15 amino acids. Trimming at V came to 6 bases and at J to 3 bases, leaving 6 bases not matched to a gene. The CDR3, as DNA: TGTGCCAGCAGCCTCGGACTAGCGGATACAGATACGCAGTATTTT. Its protein product is CASSLGLADTDTQYF.

CDR3 in DNA: TGTGCCAGCTCTCCGGACAGCCAACGATTCTATGGCTACACCTTC. Residues: CASSPDSQRFYGYTF. The chain couples TRBV18 to TRBJ1-2; a weak D match, TRBD1 (6 bases). This CDR3 has 15 amino acids. Germline V CDR1 and CDR2: KGHSH, LQKENI. Trimming removed 6 bases from V and 4 bases from J, with 18 bases in between.

This clone was seen more than once but under ten times. The V call is TRBV27, the J call TRBJ2-5; D uncertain. CDR1 is MNHEY and CDR2 is SMNVEV in the germline V gene (reference sequence). V gave up 1 base and J gave up 5 bases, with 11 bases separating them. CDR3 length: 14 amino acids. This CDR3 is CASSLFSWAETQYF. The DNA for the CDR3 is TGTGCCAGCAGTTTATTCAGTTGGGCGGAGACCCAGTACTTC.

The chain recombines TRBV20-1 with TRBJ1-2; D is unclear. There are 11 residues in the CDR3. CDR1 is DFQATT and CDR2 is SNEGSKA in the germline V gene (reference sequence). Trimming shortened V by 3 bases and J by 4 bases, and 6 bases separated the two germline ends. Here the CDR3 DNA reads TGCAGTGCTAGCCCCGGCTATGGCTACACCTTC. Translation: CSASPGYGYTF.

A few counts support this clone. This chain uses TRBV7-3 with TRBJ2-1; TRBD2 might be the D (5 bases). Germline CDR1 and CDR2: SGHTA and FQGTGA. CDR3 length equals 14 residues. The V end lost 5 bases, the J end lost 6 bases, and 14 bases lay between the germline ends. CDR3 sequence (DNA): TGTGCCAGCAGCCCGATCGGAGGTGGCAATGAGCAGTTCTTC. This codes for CASSPIGGGNEQFF.

This clone was seen more than once but under ten times. The rearrangement links TRBV7-9 to TRBJ2-1; 7 nucleotides agree with TRBD1. The germline V gene encodes CDR1 SEHNR and CDR2 FQNEAQ (reference sequence). The CDR3 runs 16 residues. V was clipped by 4 bases and J by 6 bases; unmatched bases: 12. CDR3 loop: CASSSRYRGPINEQFF. In DNA, the CDR3 is TGTGCCAGCAGCTCTCGCTACAGGGGACCTATCAATGAGCAGTTCTTC.

The chain combines TRBV11-1 with TRBJ2-1; TRBD1 agrees at 10 bases. CDR3 length equals 15 residues. After removal of 1 base from V and 5 bases from J, the junction contained 2 bases not matched to a gene. Germline CDR1 reads SGHAT; CDR2 reads FQDESV (reference sequence). The CDR3 here is CASSLGQGAHNEQFF. In DNA form, the CDR3 reads TGTGCCAGCAGCTTAGGACAGGGGGCCCACAATGAGCAGTTCTTC.

The CDR3 loop reads CASSLDAGGEQYF. CDR3 in DNA: TGCGCCAGCAGCTTGGATGCGGGTGGCGAGCAGTACTTC. The chain is built from TRBV5-1 and TRBJ2-7; maybe TRBD2 (5 bases). This CDR3 spans 13 amino acids. The germline CDR1 and CDR2 sequences are SGHRS and YFSETQ. V shed 0 bases and J shed 6 bases, with 10 bases lying between them.

The V and J genes are TRBV15 and TRBJ1-3; no reliable D call. Trimming left V 3 bases short and J 4 bases short, with 7 bases between. CDR3 length: 13 amino acids. CDR1 is LNHNV and CDR2 is YYDKDF in the germline V gene (reference sequence). The CDR3 here is CATSSPQGNTIYF. In DNA form, the CDR3 reads TGTGCCACCAGCAGCCCCCAAGGAAACACCATATATTTT.

The chain has TRBV9 and TRBJ1-3; tentatively, D is TRBD1 (6 bases). This CDR3 comprises 14 residues. Trimming took off 4 bases at V and 0 bases at J, with 8 bases between the two ends. Looked up from germline, CDR1 is SGDLS and CDR2 is YYNGEE. CDR3 nucleotide sequence: TGTGCCAGCAGCACAGGGAACTCTGGAAACACCATATATTTT. Translated: CASSTGNSGNTIYF.

In this sample, this clone turned up a few times. The chain is built from TRBV30 and TRBJ2-1; 12 bases fit TRBD2. The CDR3 length is 14 residues. CDR1 and CDR2 from the germline V gene are GTSNPN and SVGIG (reference sequence). After removal of 4 bases from V and 6 bases from J, the junction contained 4 bases not matched to a gene. The CDR3 region has the DNA TGTGCCTGGACACTAGCGGGAGGCGGCAATGAGCAGTTCTTC. As protein: CAWTLAGGGNEQFF.

This clone was seen a handful of times. The CDR3 reads CSAPGQGTEAFF. As DNA, the CDR3 is TGCAGCGCCCCGGGACAGGGAACTGAAGCTTTCTTT. V gene TRBV29-1 combines with J gene TRBJ1-1; 9 bases agree with TRBD1. The junction had 5 bases not matched to a gene; V was cut back by 7 bases and J by 5 bases. The length of the CDR3 is 12 residues. CDR1 is SQVTM, CDR2 ANQGSEA, per germline.

A few counts support this clone. J is TRBJ2-3 and V is TRBV4-2, with 11 bases lining up with TRBD2. After removal of 4 bases from V and 0 bases from J, the junction contained 9 bases not matched to a gene. CDR1 is LGHNA and CDR2 is YNFKEQ in the germline V gene. The CDR3 is 18 amino acids. The CDR3 sequence is CASSLRTSGWGSTDTQYF. CDR3 DNA: TGTGCCAGCAGCCTTCGGACTAGCGGGTGGGGGAGCACAGATACGCAGTATTTT.

The sample holds a few counts of this clone. The chain is built from TRBV29-1 and TRBJ2-7, with D possibly matching TRBD2 (5 bases). Per germline, CDR1 SQVTM and CDR2 ANQGSEA. The germline V and J ends were trimmed by 5 bases and 4 bases, with 12 bases remaining between them. The CDR3 has 12 amino acids. In nucleotides, the CDR3 is TGCAGCGTTTTGAGGGAGTCATACGAGCAGTACTTC. Translation: CSVLRESYEQYF.

This rearrangement joins TRBV10-3 to TRBJ2-7, with 10 bases matching TRBD2. Germline V gene sequence: CDR1 ENHRY, CDR2 SYGVKD. CDR3 length: 14 residues. After removal of 10 bases from V and 5 bases from J, the junction contained 11 bases not matched to a gene. The CDR3: CATLPSGRSHEQYF. CDR3 bases: TGTGCCACCCTACCTAGCGGGAGAAGCCACGAGCAGTACTTC.